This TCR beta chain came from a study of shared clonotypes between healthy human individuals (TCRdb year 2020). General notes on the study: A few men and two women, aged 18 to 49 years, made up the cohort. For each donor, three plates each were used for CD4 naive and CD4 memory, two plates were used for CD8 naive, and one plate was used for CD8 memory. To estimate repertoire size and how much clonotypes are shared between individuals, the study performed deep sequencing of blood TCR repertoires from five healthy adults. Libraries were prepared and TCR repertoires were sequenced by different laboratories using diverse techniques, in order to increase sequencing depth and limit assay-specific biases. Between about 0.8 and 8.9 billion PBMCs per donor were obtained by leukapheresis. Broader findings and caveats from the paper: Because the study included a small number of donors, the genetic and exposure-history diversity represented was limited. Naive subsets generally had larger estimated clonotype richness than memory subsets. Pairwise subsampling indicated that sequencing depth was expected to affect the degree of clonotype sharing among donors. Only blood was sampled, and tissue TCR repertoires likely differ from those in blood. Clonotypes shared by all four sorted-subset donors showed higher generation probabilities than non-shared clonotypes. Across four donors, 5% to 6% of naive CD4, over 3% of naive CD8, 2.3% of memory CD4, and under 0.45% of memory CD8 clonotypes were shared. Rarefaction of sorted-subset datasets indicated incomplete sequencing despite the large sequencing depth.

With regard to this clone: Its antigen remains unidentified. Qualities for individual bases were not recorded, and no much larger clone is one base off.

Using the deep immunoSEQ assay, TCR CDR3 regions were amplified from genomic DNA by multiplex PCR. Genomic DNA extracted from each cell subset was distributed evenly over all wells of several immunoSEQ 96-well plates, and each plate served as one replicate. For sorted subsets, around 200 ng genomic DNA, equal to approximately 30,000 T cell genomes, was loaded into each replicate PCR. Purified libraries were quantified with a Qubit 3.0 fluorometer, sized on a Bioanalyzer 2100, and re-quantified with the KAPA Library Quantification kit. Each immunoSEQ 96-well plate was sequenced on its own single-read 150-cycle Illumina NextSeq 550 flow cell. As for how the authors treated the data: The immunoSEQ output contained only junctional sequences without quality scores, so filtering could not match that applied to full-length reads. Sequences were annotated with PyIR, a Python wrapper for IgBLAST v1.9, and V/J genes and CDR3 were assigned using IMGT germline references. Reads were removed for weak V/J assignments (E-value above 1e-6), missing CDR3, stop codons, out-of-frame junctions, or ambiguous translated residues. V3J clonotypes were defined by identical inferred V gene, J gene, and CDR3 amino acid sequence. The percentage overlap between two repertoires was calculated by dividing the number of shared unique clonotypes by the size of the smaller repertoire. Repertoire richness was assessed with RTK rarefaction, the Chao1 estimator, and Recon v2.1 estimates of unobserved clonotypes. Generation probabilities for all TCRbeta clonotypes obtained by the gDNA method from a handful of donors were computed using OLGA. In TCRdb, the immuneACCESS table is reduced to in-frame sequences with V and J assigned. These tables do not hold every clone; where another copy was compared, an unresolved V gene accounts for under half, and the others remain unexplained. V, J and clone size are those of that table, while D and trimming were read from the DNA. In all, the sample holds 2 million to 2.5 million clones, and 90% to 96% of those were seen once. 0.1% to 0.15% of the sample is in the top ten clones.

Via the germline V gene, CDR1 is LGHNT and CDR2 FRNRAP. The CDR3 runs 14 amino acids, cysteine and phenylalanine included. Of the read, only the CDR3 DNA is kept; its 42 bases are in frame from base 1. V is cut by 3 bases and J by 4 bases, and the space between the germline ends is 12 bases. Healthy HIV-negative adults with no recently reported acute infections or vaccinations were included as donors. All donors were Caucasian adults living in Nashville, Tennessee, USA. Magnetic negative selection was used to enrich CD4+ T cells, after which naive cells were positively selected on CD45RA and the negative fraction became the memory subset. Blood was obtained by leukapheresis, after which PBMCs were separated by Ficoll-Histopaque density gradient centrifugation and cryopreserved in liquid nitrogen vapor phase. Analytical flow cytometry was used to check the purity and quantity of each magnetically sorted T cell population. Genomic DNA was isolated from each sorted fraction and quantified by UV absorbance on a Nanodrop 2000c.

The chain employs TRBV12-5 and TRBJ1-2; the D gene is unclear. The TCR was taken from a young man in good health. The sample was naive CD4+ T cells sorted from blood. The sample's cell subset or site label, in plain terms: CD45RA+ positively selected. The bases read TGTGCTAGTGGTTTACCCAGAGGGAGCTATGGCTACACCTTC. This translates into CASGLPRGSYGYTF.